This record covers a single TCR beta chain. These data are taken from a study of T cells after somatic rescue of genetic block. V dropped 2 bases and J dropped 1 base, with 10 bases sitting between them. Germline values: CDR1 MNHNS, CDR2 SASEGT. This CDR3 has 15 residues. Assay used: immunoSEQ multiplex PCR; TCRdb lists only in-frame clones, some missing. The top ten hold 1.4% of the sample, which has about 110,000 clones, 85% to 95% seen once. The sample comprised peripheral blood mononuclear cells (PBMCs). V gene TRBV6-1 combines with J gene TRBJ2-3, with D perhaps matching TRBD1 (6 bases). The sequence came from a woman under 30. The CDR3 spells CASSEWAGGTDTQYF. CDR3 nucleotides: TGTGCCAGCAGTGAATGGGCAGGGGGCACAGATACGCAGTATTTT.